Listed here are 20 T cell receptor beta chains from one sample, sequenced in a study of CD8+ T cells in alopecia areata. RNA was isolated and reverse transcribed to cDNA, the sequencing template. The repertoire was sequenced with immunoSEQ multiplex PCR; TCRdb's copy has only in-frame clones and lacks some. The sample includes some 200,000 clones, about 57% of them seen just once. Treatment here: oral pan-JAK inhibitor, 5-10 mg twice daily. The sequences come from CD4+ T cells sorted from blood, collected at week 4, from a patient treated with tofacitinib. Receptors were obtained from a human donor with alopecia areata.

The chain couples TRBV6-1 to TRBJ2-7; D is possibly TRBD2 (5 bases). Germline V gene data show CDR1 as MNHNS and CDR2 as SASEGT. The CDR3 is 12 residues long. Trimming left V 6 bases short and J 5 bases short, with 11 bases between. The CDR3 here is CASSPNGDEQYF. The CDR3 bases are TGTGCCAGCAGCCCCAACGGGGACGAGCAGTACTTC.

The chain couples TRBV7-6 to TRBJ1-1, with TRBD1 matching over 7 bases. The CDR3 loop spans 13 amino acids. Trimming at V came to 5 bases and at J to 3 bases, leaving 3 bases not matched to a gene. Germline CDR1 SGHVS, CDR2 FNYEAQ. Here the CDR3 DNA reads TGTGCCAGCAGCAGAGACAGGGACACTGAAGCTTTCTTT. It specifies CASSRDRDTEAFF.

V usage is TRBV4-1 and J usage is TRBJ2-3; possibly TRBD1 or TRBD2 for D (5 bases each). Germline V gene lookup returns CDR1 MGHRA and CDR2 YSYEKL. The CDR3 has 18 amino acids. The V and J ends lost 1 base and 6 bases respectively, with 23 bases between them. The CDR3 spells CASSQAYSPGPPGDTQYF. The CDR3 DNA reads TGCGCCAGCAGCCAAGCTTATAGTCCGGGGCCGCCGGGGGATACGCAGTATTTT.

The chain is built from TRBV7-9 and TRBJ2-3; D might be TRBD2 (6 bases). The germline V gene has CDR1 SEHNR and CDR2 FQNEAQ (reference sequence). This CDR3 is 15 amino acids long. V was cut by 3 bases and J by 4 bases, with 14 bases left in between. The CDR3 region is CASSLGSRRADTQYF. For the CDR3, the DNA is TGTGCCAGCAGCTTGGGGTCCAGGAGGGCAGATACGCAGTATTTT. Supplemented by reference TRBV7-9 and TRBJ2-3, the full variable domain reads DTGVSQNPRHKITKRGQNVTFRCDPISEHNRLYWYRQTLGQGPEFLTYFQNEAQLEKSRLLSDRFSAERPKGSFSTLEIQRTEQGDSAMYLCASSLGSRRADTQYFGPGTRLTVL.

The sample holds many counts of this clone. The V call is TRBV28, the J call TRBJ1-2; 7 bases match TRBD1. This CDR3 spans 15 amino acids. The germline CDR1 and CDR2 sequences are MDHEN and SYDVKM. Losses at the gene ends were 6 bases for V and 4 bases for J; bases not matched to a gene: 11. CDR3 loop: CASRDNRGARYGYTF. CDR3 DNA sequence: TGTGCCAGCAGAGATAACAGGGGCGCCCGCTATGGCTACACCTTC.

V and J are TRBV30 and TRBJ2-2, with D perhaps TRBD1 (5 bases). In germline, CDR1 is GTSNPN, CDR2 SVGIG (reference sequence). V gave up 4 bases and J gave up 4 bases, with 13 bases separating them. The CDR3 totals 14 residues. The CDR3 DNA sequence: TGTGCCTGGAAAGGCAGGGTCGTCACCGGGGAGCTGTTTTTT. Its protein is CAWKGRVVTGELFF.

The chain couples TRBV7-2 to TRBJ1-4; TRBD1 matches at 8 bases. Germline V gives CDR1 SGHTA, CDR2 FQGNSA. The J segment lost 10 bases and the V segment lost 5 bases, leaving 3 bases of the junction unmatched. This CDR3 region has 12 residues. CDR3 sequence reads: CASSSDRGKLFF. The CDR3 DNA sequence: TGTGCCAGCAGCAGCGACAGGGGAAAACTGTTTTTT. The complete variable domain, with remaining parts taken from reference TRBV7-2 and TRBJ1-4, reads GAGVSQSPSNKVTEKGKDVELRCDPISGHTALYWYRQSLGQGLEFLIYFQGNSAPDKSGLPSDRFSAERTGGSVSTLTIQRTQQEDSAVYLCASSSDRGKLFFGSGTQLSVL.

J is TRBJ2-4 and V is TRBV14; TRBD1 matches 8 bases. CDR1 is SGHDN, CDR2 FVKESK, per germline. This CDR3 spans 13 amino acids. V lost 1 base to trimming and J lost 16 bases; unmatched junction nucleotides: 9. The CDR3 coding sequence is TGTGCCAGCAGCCAAGTTCCTCAACAGGGGGTCTACTTC. It is translated as CASSQVPQQGVYF.

The V call is TRBV29-1, the J call TRBJ1-1, with 8 bases aligning to TRBD1. The CDR3 is 15 amino acids. The germline V gene has CDR1 SQVTM and CDR2 ANQGSEA. Trimming cost V 6 bases and J 4 bases; bases outside gene matches: 13. The CDR3 region has the DNA TGCAGCGTCCTCGGACAGGGTGCTTTGTTCACTGAAGCTTTCTTT. Translating it yields CSVLGQGALFTEAFF.

CDR3 residues: CSVSPGWNQPQHF. The CDR3 bases are TGCAGCGTTAGCCCGGGGTGGAATCAGCCCCAGCATTTT. The chain links TRBV29-1 to TRBJ1-5; D ambiguous. In germline, CDR1 is SQVTM, CDR2 ANQGSEA. Deletions cut 5 bases from V and 4 bases from J, with 12 bases between. The CDR3 consists of 13 residues.

The chain links TRBV20-1 to TRBJ2-5; D call uncertain. This CDR3 has 11 amino acids. Trimming stripped 6 bases from V and 4 bases from J, with 9 bases between. Germline assignment: CDR1 DFQATT and CDR2 SNEGSKA (reference sequence). CDR3: CSAGHPETQYF. The CDR3 region has the DNA TGCAGTGCCGGCCACCCAGAGACCCAGTACTTC.

The chain employs TRBV29-1 and TRBJ1-1; 7 positions match TRBD1. The CDR3 consists of 10 residues. The germline CDR1 and CDR2 sequences are SQVTM and ANQGSEA. V was pared by 4 bases and J by 8 bases, with 1 base of the junction left unmatched. DNA of the CDR3: TGCAGCGTTGCCAGGGGGGAAGCTTTCTTT. It yields the protein CSVARGEAFF.

The chain uses TRBV30 and TRBJ2-3; D may be TRBD1 (6 bases). Trimming pared 0 bases from V and 1 base from J, leaving 11 bases between. CDR3 length equals 15 residues. Germline-derived CDR1 and CDR2 are GTSNPN and SVGIG (reference sequence). DNA for the CDR3: TGTGCCTGGAGTGTGGGCAGGGGCGGCACAGATACGCAGTATTTT. This sequence encodes CAWSVGRGGTDTQYF.

The gene calls are TRBV7-3 and TRBJ1-1; D not resolved. Germline CDR1 SGHTA, CDR2 FQGTGA. This CDR3 contains 13 residues. The germline V and J ends were trimmed by 6 bases and 7 bases, with 15 bases remaining between them. CDR3: CASRAVGASEAFF. As DNA, the CDR3 is TGTGCCAGCAGGGCGGTGGGCGCGAGTGAAGCTTTCTTT.

The gene calls are TRBV29-1 and TRBJ1-2; D might be TRBD1 (5 bases). Germline V lookup: CDR1 SQVTM, CDR2 ANQGSEA. Trimming removed 7 bases at V and 4 bases at J, with 13 bases between. CDR3 length: 12 amino acids. The CDR3 DNA reads as TGCAGCGCTCTGGGGCGAGGCTATGGCTACACCTTC. Protein product: CSALGRGYGYTF.

This clone was picked up one time. The chain employs TRBV29-1 and TRBJ1-1; possibly TRBD1 for D (5 bases). Germline V gives CDR1 SQVTM, CDR2 ANQGSEA. This CDR3 region has 13 residues. The V and J ends lost 8 bases and 2 bases respectively, with 15 bases between them. DNA of the CDR3: TGCAGCTCTGGGGGAAGTGGAAACACTGAAGCTTTCTTT. Protein sequence: CSSGGSGNTEAFF. Full variable domain (outside the CDR3, taken from reference TRBV29-1 and TRBJ1-1): SAVISQKPSRDICQRGTSLTIQCQVDSQVTMMFWYRQQPGQSLTLIATANQGSEATYESGFVIDKFPISRPNLTFSTLTVSNMSPEDSSIYLCSSGGSGNTEAFFGQGTRLTVV.

The chain employs TRBV11-2 and TRBJ2-3; D may be TRBD2 (6 bases). V lost 4 bases and J 5 bases, leaving 10 bases between the germline ends. There are 13 residues in the CDR3. Looked up from germline, CDR1 is SGHAT and CDR2 is FQNNGV. CDR3 DNA sequence: TGTGCCAGCAGCTCATGGAGGGGAGATACGCAGTATTTT. Its protein is CASSSWRGDTQYF.

V usage is TRBV14 and J usage is TRBJ2-6; either TRBD1 or TRBD2 may supply D (6 bases each). The CDR3 has 16 amino acids. Germline V gene data show CDR1 as SGHDN and CDR2 as FVKESK. Trimming removed 8 bases from V and 0 bases from J, with 14 bases in between. The CDR3 region is CASGQGTSSGANVLTF. In DNA form, the CDR3 reads TGTGCCAGCGGGCAGGGGACTTCCTCTGGGGCCAACGTCCTGACTTTC.

The chain links TRBV15 to TRBJ2-3, with 15 bases that match TRBD2. J was trimmed by 0 bases and V by 1 base; bases with no gene match: 8. Per the germline V gene, CDR1 is LNHNV and CDR2 is YYDKDF (reference sequence). The CDR3 has 20 amino acids. The CDR3 sequence: CATSRGSGTSGGSSTDTQYF. The CDR3 nucleotides are TGTGCCACCAGCAGAGGATCCGGGACTAGCGGGGGGTCTAGCACAGATACGCAGTATTTT.

The table lists this clone with a few counts. The rearrangement links TRBV20-1 to TRBJ2-1; D is unresolved. V lost 6 bases, J lost 10 bases, and 13 bases lay in between. CDR1 is DFQATT, CDR2 SNEGSKA, per germline (reference sequence). The CDR3 contains 11 residues. CDR3 in amino acids: CSALKQREQFF. The CDR3 DNA sequence: TGCAGTGCCCTTAAACAGAGGGAGCAGTTCTTC.